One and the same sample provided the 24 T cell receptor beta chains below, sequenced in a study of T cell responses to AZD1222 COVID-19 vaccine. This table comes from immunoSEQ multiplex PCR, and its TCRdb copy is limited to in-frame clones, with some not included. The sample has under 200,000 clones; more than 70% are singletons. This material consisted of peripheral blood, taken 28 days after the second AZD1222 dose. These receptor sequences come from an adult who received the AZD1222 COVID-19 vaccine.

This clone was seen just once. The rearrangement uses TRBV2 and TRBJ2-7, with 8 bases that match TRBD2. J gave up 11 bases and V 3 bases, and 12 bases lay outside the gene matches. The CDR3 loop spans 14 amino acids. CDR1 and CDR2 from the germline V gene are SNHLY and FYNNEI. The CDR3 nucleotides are TGTGCCAGCAGTGAGGAACTAGCGGTAGGGGAGGAGTACTTC. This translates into CASSEELAVGEEYF.

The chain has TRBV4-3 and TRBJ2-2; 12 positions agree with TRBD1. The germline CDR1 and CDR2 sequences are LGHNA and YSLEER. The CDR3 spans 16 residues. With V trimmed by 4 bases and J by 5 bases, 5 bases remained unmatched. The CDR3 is CASSPGTGGFTGELFF. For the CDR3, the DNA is TGCGCCAGCAGCCCCGGGACAGGGGGCTTTACCGGGGAGCTGTTTTTT.

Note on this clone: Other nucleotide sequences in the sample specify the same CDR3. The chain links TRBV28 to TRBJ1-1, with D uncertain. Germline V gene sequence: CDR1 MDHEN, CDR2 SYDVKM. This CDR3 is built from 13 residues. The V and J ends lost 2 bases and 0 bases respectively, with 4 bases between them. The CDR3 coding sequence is TGTGCCAGCAGTTTAAGCTTGAACACTGAAGCTTTCTTT. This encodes CASSLSLNTEAFF. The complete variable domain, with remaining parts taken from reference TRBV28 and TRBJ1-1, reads DVKVTQSSRYLVKRTGEKVFLECVQDMDHENMFWYRQDPGLGLRLIYFSYDVKMKEKGDIPEGYSVSREKKERFSLILESASTNQTSMYLCASSLSLNTEAFFGQGTRLTVV.

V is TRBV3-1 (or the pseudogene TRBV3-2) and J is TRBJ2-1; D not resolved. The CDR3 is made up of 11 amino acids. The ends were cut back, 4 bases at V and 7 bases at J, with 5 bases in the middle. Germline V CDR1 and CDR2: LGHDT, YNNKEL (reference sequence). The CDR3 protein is CASSLGNEQFF. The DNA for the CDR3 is TGTGCCAGCAGCCTCGGAAATGAGCAGTTCTTC.

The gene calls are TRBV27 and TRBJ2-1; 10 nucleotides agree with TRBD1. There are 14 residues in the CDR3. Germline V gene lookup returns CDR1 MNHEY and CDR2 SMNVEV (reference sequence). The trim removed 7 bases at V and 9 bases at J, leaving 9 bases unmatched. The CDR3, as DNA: TGTGCCAGCATCAGGACAGGGGGGTTGGGTGAGCAGTTCTTC. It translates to CASIRTGGLGEQFF.

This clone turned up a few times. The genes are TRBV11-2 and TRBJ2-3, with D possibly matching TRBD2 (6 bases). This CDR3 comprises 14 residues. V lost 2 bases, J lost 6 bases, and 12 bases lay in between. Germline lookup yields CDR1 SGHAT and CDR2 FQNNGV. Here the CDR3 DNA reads TGTGCCAGCAGCTTAACGCCACGGGGGGATACGCAGTATTTT. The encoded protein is CASSLTPRGDTQYF.

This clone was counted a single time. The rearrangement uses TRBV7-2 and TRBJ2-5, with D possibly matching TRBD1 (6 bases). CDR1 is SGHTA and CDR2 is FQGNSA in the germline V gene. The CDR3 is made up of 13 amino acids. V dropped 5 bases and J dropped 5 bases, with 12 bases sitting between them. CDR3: CASSQGPRETQYF. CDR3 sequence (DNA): TGTGCCAGCAGCCAGGGGCCCCGGGAGACCCAGTACTTC.

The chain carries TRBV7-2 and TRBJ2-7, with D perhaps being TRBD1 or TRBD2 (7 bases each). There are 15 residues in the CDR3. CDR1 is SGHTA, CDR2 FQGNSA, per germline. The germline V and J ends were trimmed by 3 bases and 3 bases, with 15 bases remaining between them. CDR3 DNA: TGTGCCAGCAGCTTCCCAGCGGGACAGAACTACGAGCAGTACTTC. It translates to CASSFPAGQNYEQYF.

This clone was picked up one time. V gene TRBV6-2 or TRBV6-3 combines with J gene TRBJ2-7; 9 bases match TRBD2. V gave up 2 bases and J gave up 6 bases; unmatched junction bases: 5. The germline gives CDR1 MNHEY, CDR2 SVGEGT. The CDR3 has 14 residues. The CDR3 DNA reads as TGTGCCAGCAGTTACGTAGCGGGAGTAGGCGAGCAGTACTTC. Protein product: CASSYVAGVGEQYF.

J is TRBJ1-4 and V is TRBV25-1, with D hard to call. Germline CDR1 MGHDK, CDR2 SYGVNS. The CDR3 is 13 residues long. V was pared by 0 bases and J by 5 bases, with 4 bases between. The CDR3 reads CASSEYPNEKLFF. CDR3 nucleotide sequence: TGTGCCAGCAGTGAATATCCCAATGAAAAACTGTTTTTT.

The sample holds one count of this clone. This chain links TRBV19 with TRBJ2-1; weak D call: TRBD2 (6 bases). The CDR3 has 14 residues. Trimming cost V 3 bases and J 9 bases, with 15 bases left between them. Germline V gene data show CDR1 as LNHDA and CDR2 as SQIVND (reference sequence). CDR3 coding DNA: TGTGCCAGTAGTATGTGGCGGGACGCACGTGAGCAGTTCTTC. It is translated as CASSMWRDAREQFF.

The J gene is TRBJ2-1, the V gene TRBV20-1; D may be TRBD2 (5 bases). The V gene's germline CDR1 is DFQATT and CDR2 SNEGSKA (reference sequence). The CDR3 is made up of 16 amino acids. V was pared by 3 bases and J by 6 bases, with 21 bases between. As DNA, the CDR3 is TGCAGTGCTAGTCCGGACCCGGGAAGAAGTCGCAATGAGCAGTTCTTC. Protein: CSASPDPGRSRNEQFF.

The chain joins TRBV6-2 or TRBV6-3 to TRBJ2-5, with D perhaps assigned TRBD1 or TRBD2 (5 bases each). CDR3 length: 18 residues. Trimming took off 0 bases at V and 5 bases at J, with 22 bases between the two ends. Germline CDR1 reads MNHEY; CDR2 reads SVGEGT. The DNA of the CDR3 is TGTGCCAGCAGTTACTCGAGGGCCAGCGGAGGACCAGGGGAGACCCAGTACTTC. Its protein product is CASSYSRASGGPGETQYF.

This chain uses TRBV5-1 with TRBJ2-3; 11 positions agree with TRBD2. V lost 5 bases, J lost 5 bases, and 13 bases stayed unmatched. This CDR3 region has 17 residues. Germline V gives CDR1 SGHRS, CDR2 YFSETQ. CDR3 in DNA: TGCGCCAGCAGGCTGGAAGCTTTAGCGGGAGGGGTAGATACGCAGTATTTT. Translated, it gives CASRLEALAGGVDTQYF.

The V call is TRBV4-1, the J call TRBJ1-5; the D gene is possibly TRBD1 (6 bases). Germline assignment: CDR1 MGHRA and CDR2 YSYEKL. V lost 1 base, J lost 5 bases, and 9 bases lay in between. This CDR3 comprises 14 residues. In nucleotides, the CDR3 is TGCGCCAGCAGCCAAGGTCAGGGGCATCAGCCCCAGCATTTT. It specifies CASSQGQGHQPQHF.

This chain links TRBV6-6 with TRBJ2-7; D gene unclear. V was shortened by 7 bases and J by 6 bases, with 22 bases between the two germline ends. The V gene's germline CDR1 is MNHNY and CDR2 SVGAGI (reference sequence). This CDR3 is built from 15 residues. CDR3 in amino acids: CASKERVKTTSEQYF. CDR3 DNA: TGTGCCAGCAAGGAAAGGGTAAAAACCACCAGCGAGCAGTACTTC.

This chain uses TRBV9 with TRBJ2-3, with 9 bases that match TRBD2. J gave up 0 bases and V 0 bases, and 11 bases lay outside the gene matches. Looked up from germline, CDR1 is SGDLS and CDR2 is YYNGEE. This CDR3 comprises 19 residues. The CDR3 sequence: CASSVGRASGIPSTDTQYF. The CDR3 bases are TGTGCCAGCAGCGTAGGGCGGGCTAGCGGGATACCCAGCACAGATACGCAGTATTTT.

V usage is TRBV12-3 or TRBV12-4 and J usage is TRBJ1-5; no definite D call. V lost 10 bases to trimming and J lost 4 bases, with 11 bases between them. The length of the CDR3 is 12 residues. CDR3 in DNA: TGTGCCACCGCTCTGGATAATCAGCCCCAGCATTTT. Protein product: CATALDNQPQHF.

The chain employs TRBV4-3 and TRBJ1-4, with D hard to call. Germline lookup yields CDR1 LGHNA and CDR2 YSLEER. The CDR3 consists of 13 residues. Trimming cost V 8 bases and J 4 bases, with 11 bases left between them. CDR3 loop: CASGSGDNEKLFF. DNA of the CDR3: TGCGCCAGCGGGTCCGGGGATAATGAAAAACTGTTTTTT.

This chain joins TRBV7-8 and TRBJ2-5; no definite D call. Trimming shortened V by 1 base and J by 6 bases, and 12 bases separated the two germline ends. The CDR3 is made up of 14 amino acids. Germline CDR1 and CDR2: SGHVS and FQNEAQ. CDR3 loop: CASSLEDGAKTQYF. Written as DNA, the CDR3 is TGTGCCAGCAGCTTAGAGGACGGTGCAAAGACCCAGTACTTC.

CDR3 nucleotides: TGTGCCAGCTCACCGGACGGACAGGGACGATACGGCTACACCTTC. Translating it yields CASSPDGQGRYGYTF. This sequence joins TRBV18 and TRBJ1-2, with TRBD1 identical over 8 bases. Germline assignment: CDR1 KGHSH and CDR2 LQKENI. V was pared by 3 bases and J by 8 bases, with 11 bases of the junction left unmatched. The CDR3 extends over 15 amino acids.

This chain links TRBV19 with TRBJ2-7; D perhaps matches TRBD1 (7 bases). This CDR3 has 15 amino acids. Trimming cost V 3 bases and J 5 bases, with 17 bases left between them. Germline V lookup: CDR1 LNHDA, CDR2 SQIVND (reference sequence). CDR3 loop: CASSMVKGAGNEQYF. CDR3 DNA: TGTGCCAGTAGTATGGTGAAGGGGGCGGGAAACGAGCAGTACTTC. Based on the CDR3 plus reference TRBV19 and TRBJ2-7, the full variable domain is DGGITQSPKYLFRKEGQNVTLSCEQNLNHDAMYWYRQDPGQGLRLIYYSQIVNDFQKGDIAEGYSVSREKKESFPLTVTSAQKNPTAFYLCASSMVKGAGNEQYFGPGTRLTVT.

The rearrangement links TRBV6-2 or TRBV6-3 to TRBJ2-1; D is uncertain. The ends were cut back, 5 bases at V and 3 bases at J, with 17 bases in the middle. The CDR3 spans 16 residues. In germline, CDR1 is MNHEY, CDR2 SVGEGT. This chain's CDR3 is CASSRRTVVNYNEQFF. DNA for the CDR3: TGTGCCAGCAGTCGGCGTACTGTTGTGAACTACAATGAGCAGTTCTTC.

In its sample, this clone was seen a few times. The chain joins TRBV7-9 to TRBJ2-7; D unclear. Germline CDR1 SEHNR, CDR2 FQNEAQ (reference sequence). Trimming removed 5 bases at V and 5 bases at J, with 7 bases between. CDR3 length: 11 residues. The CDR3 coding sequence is TGTGCCAGCAGCCGCGAGGACGAGCAGTACTTC. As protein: CASSREDEQYF.